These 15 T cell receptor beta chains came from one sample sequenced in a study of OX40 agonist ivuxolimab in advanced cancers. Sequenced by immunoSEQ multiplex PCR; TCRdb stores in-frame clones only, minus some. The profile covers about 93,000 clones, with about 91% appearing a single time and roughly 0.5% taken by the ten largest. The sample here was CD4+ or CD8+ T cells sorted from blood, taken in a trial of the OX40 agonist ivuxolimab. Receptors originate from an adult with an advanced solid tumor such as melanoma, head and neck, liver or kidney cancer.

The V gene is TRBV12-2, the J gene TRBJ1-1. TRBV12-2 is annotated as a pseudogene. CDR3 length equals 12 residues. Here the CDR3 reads CASRTDNTEAFF. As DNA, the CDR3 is TGTGCAAGTCGAACTGATAACACTGAAGCTTTCTTT.

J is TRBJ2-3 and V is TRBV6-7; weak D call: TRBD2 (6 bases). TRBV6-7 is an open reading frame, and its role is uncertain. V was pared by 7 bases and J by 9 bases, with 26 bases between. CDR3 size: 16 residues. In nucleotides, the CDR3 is TGTGCCAGCAAAGGCCGGGTCTCGGGGTTGGGAGGCACGCAGTATTTT. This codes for CASKGRVSGLGGTQYF.

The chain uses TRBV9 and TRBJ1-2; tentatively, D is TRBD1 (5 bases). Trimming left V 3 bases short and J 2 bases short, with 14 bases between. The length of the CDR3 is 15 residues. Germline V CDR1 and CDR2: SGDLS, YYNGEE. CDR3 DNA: TGTGCCAGCAGCGACCGGCCGGGGCAGAACTATGGCTACACCTTC. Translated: CASSDRPGQNYGYTF.

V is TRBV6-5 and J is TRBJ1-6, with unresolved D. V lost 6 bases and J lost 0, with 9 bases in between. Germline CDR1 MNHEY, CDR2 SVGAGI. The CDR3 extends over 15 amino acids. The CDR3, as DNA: TGTGCCAGCAGCCGACAAAACTCCTATAATTCACCCCTCCACTTT. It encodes CASSRQNSYNSPLHF.

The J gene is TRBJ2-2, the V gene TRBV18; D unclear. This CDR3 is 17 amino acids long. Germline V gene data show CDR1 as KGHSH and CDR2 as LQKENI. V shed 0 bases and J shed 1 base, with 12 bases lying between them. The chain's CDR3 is CASSPPRTALNTGELFF. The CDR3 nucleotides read TGTGCCAGCTCACCACCTCGCACAGCCTTGAACACCGGGGAGCTGTTTTTT. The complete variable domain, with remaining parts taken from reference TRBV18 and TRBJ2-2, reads NAGVMQNPRHLVRRRGQEARLRCSPMKGHSHVYWYRQLPEEGLKFMVYLQKENIIDESGMPKERFSAEFPKEGPSILRIQQVVRGDSAAYFCASSPPRTALNTGELFFGEGSRLTVL.

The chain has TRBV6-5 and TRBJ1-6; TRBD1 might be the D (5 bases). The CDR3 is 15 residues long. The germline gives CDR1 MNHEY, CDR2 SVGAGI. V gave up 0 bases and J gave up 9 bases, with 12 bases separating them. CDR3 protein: CASSYSQGDSSPLHF. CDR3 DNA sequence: TGTGCCAGCAGTTACTCGCAGGGTGATTCTTCACCCCTCCACTTT.

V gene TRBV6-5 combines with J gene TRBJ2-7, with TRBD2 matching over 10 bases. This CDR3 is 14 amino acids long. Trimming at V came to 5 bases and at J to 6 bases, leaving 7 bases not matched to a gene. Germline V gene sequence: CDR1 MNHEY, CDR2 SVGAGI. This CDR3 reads CASSTGLAASEQYF. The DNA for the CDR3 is TGTGCCAGCAGTACAGGACTAGCGGCAAGCGAGCAGTACTTC.

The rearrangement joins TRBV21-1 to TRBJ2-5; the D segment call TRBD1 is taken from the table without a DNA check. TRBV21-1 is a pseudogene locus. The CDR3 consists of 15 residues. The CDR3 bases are TGTGCCAGCAGCTACCGGGACAGGGGGTCGGAGACCCAGTACTTC. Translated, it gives CASSYRDRGSETQYF.

CDR3 sequence (DNA): TGTGCCAGTAGTATAAGCGCAGGGGGGATCTACGAGCAGTACTTC. Its translation is CASSISAGGIYEQYF. This chain uses TRBV19 with TRBJ2-7, with a possible D match to TRBD1 (7 bases). V was trimmed by 2 bases and J by 3 bases, leaving 14 bases between them. CDR3 length: 15 amino acids. Germline V gives CDR1 LNHDA, CDR2 SQIVND (reference sequence).

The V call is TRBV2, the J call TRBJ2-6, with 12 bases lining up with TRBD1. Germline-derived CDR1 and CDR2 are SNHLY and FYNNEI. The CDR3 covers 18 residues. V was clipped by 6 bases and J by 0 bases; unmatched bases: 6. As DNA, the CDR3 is TGTGCCAGCAGGGGGGACAGGGGGCCCCTCTCTGGGGCCAACGTCCTGACTTTC. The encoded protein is CASRGDRGPLSGANVLTF.

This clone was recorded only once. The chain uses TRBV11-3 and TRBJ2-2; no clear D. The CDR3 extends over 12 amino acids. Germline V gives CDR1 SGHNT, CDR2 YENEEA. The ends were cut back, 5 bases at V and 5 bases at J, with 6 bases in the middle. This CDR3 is CASSQSTGELFF. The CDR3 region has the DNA TGTGCCAGCAGCCAAAGTACCGGGGAGCTGTTTTTT.

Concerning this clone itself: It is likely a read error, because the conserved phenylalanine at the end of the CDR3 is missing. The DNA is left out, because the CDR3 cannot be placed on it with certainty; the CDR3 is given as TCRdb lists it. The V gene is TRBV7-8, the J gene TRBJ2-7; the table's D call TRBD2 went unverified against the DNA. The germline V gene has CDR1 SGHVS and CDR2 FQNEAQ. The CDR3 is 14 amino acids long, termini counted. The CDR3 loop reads CASSPLAGGPPASL.

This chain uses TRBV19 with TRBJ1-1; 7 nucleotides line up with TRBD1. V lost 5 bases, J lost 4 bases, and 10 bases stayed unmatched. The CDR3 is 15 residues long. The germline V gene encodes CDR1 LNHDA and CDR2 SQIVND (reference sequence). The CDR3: CASSLSRQGGTEAFF. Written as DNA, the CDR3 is TGTGCCAGTAGTTTGTCCCGACAGGGCGGCACTGAAGCTTTCTTT.

The CDR3 nucleotides read TGCGCCAGCAGCCCAGGACTAGCGGGGAACTACGAGCAGTACTTC. It translates to CASSPGLAGNYEQYF. The chain uses TRBV5-1 and TRBJ2-7; 12 bases fit TRBD2. Germline V gene lookup returns CDR1 SGHRS and CDR2 YFSETQ. Trimming removed 4 bases from V and 3 bases from J; junction bases left unmatched: 5. The CDR3 extends over 15 amino acids.

As DNA, the CDR3 is TGTGCCAGCAGCTTCACAGGGGTATCCTACGAGCAGTACTTC. As protein: CASSFTGVSYEQYF. The chain employs TRBV11-2 and TRBJ2-7; 7 bases are shared with TRBD1. CDR1 and CDR2 (germline): SGHAT, FQNNGV. The CDR3 covers 14 residues. After removal of 3 bases from V and 1 base from J, the junction contained 3 bases not matched to a gene.